Listed below are T cell receptor beta chains from one sample, sequenced in a study of cytomegalovirus exposure and HLA in healthy donors. The method was immunoSEQ multiplex PCR; TCRdb's version includes in-frame clones alone and lacks a portion of them. This repertoire shows tens of thousands of clones, around 73% found once; its top ten account for under 6.5%. The sequenced sample was PBMCs. Source of these receptors: a man over 45 in good health and CMV-seronegative. The CDR3 runs from the conserved cysteine through the conserved F or W. A D gene is named only where the DNA matches it firmly. Some rows have no size entry. The others give once, few or many, or a class for an expanded clone.

j_call clone_size v_call d_call cdr3_aa cdr3_nt
TRBJ1-2 many TRBV7-9 NA CASSGPNGRGYGYTF TGTGCCAGCAGCGGACCCAATGGGAGGGGATATGGCTACACCTTC
TRBJ2-3 few TRBV7-2 NA CASSSRVLHTDTQYF TGTGCCAGCAGCTCCAGGGTCCTCCACACAGATACGCAGTATTTT
TRBJ1-2 NA TRBV5-6 TRBD1 CASSDRQGYGYTF TGTGCCAGCAGCGACAGACAGGGCTATGGCTACACCTTC
TRBJ1-1 NA TRBV11-2 NA CASSLDWAGEAFF TGTGCCAGCAGCTTAGATTGGGCAGGGGAAGCTTTCTTT
TRBJ1-4 NA TRBV5-1 TRBD1 CASSLGQGKDEKLFF TGCGCCAGCAGCTTGGGACAGGGAAAAGATGAAAAACTGTTTTTT
TRBJ2-1 NA TRBV29-1 TRBD2 CSVGGLAYNEQFF TGCAGCGTTGGGGGACTAGCGTATAATGAGCAGTTCTTC
TRBJ2-7 few TRBV5-1 NA CASSYGGCEQYF TGCGCCAGCAGCTACGGAGGGTGCGAGCAGTACTTC
TRBJ1-2 NA TRBV27 TRBD1 CASRSTGTDGYTF TGTGCCAGCAGGTCGACAGGGACGGATGGCTACACCTTC
TRBJ2-1 NA TRBV12-5 NA CASGPPAISSYNEQFF TGTGCTAGTGGTCCCCCAGCGATTAGCTCCTACAATGAGCAGTTCTTC
TRBJ1-3 NA TRBV30 NA CAWSEEAGNTIYF TGTGCCTGGAGCGAGGAAGCTGGAAACACCATATATTTT
TRBJ2-6 NA TRBV9 NA CASSTPQGKVSGANVLTF TGTGCCAGCAGCACACCCCAGGGGAAGGTCTCTGGGGCCAACGTCCTGACTTTC
TRBJ2-2 NA TRBV7-9 TRBD2 CASSILAGARRGELFF TGTGCCAGCAGCATACTAGCGGGGGCCCGGAGAGGGGAGCTGTTTTTT
TRBJ1-2 NA TRBV2 NA CASSESGNLGYGYTF TGTGCCAGCAGTGAAAGCGGGAATCTGGGCTATGGCTACACCTTC
TRBJ2-1 NA TRBV10-3 TRBD2 CAIMAGGRNEQFF TGTGCCATCATGGCGGGGGGGCGTAATGAGCAGTTCTTC
TRBJ2-7 NA TRBV5-1 NA CASRVVGGFTNEQYF TGCGCCAGCAGAGTAGTTGGGGGGTTCACGAACGAGCAGTACTTC
TRBJ2-1 NA TRBV11-2 NA CASSLGETGEQFF TGTGCCAGCAGCTTAGGGGAAACGGGGGAGCAGTTCTTC
TRBJ2-1 NA TRBV5-8 TRBD1 CASSLGQGARVSYNEQFF TGTGCCAGCAGCTTGGGTCAGGGGGCGAGGGTGTCCTACAATGAGCAGTTCTTC
TRBJ2-7 NA TRBV9 NA CASSVGDREAEQYF TGTGCCAGCAGCGTGGGCGACAGGGAGGCCGAGCAGTACTTC
TRBJ2-1 NA TRBV27 TRBD2 CASTPGTSGGASYNEQFF TGTGCCAGCACCCCCGGGACTAGCGGGGGGGCTTCCTACAATGAGCAGTTCTTC
TRBJ2-1 once TRBV19 TRBD1 CASSIGGQGLKSSYNEQFF TGTGCCAGTAGTATTGGGGGACAGGGCCTTAAGAGCTCCTACAATGAGCAGTTCTTC
TRBJ2-5 few TRBV7-2 NA CASSLVRGAIQETQYF TGTGCCAGCAGCTTAGTCCGCGGGGCCATCCAAGAGACCCAGTACTTC
TRBJ1-2 NA TRBV7-3 TRBD1 CASSTDRAGGYTF TGTGCCAGCAGCACGGACAGGGCGGGAGGCTACACCTTC
TRBJ2-7 NA TRBV15 TRBD2 CATNTGGRDEQYF TGTGCCACCAACACGGGCGGGAGGGACGAGCAGTACTTC
TRBJ2-7 once TRBV5-1 TRBD1 CASSPRTGAYEQYF TGCGCCAGCAGCCCAAGGACAGGGGCCTACGAGCAGTACTTC
TRBJ1-1 NA TRBV30 TRBD1 CAWRATGVTEAFF TGTGCCTGGAGGGCGACAGGGGTCACTGAAGCTTTCTTT
TRBJ2-7 NA TRBV4-1 NA CASSQDPYEQYF TGCGCCAGCAGCCAAGATCCTTACGAGCAGTACTTC
TRBJ1-6 NA TRBV7-9 NA CASSSVSFSPLHF TGTGCCAGCAGCTCCGTGAGCTTTTCACCCCTCCACTTT
TRBJ2-4 NA TRBV27 TRBD2 CASSFRGGVAKNIQYF TGTGCCAGCAGTTTTCGGGGAGGGGTAGCCAAAAACATTCAGTACTTC
TRBJ1-6 NA TRBV28 NA CASSLPMPAGPLHF TGTGCCAGCAGTTTACCCATGCCCGCCGGGCCCCTCCACTTT
TRBJ2-7 few TRBV6-1 NA CATTLGGGPSEQYF TGTGCCACGACCTTAGGGGGGGGGCCTTCGGAGCAGTACTTC
TRBJ1-1 NA TRBV27 NA CASRTGMEAFF TGTGCCAGCAGAACAGGGATGGAAGCTTTCTTT
TRBJ1-2 NA TRBV5-1 TRBD1 CASSSGFRGVGQSDYGYTF TGCGCCAGCAGCTCAGGGTTCAGGGGGGTGGGACAAAGCGACTATGGCTACACCTTC
TRBJ2-3 NA TRBV2 NA CASSATSGADTQYF TGTGCCAGCAGTGCTACTTCGGGGGCAGATACGCAGTATTTT
TRBJ2-3 NA TRBV4-2 TRBD2 CASSQAGTSGGATDTQYF TGTGCCAGCAGCCAAGCCGGGACTAGCGGGGGGGCAACAGATACGCAGTATTTT
TRBJ2-7 NA TRBV7-9 TRBD1 CASSSEGQTKNYEQYF TGTGCCAGCAGCTCTGAGGGACAGACGAAAAACTACGAGCAGTACTTC
TRBJ1-6 NA TRBV5-4 NA CASSREGEYSPLHF TGTGCCAGCAGCCGGGAGGGGGAATATTCGCCCCTCCACTTT
TRBJ1-6 NA TRBV5-1 TRBD1 CASSGGQGGSPLHF TGCGCCAGCAGCGGGGGACAGGGTGGTTCACCCCTCCACTTT
TRBJ2-1 NA TRBV27 NA CASSLSGRPEGDEQFF TGTGCCAGCAGTTTATCTGGGAGGCCGGAGGGCGATGAGCAGTTCTTC
TRBJ1-4 NA TRBV9 NA CASSIYAGGQADKLFF TGTGCCAGCAGCATCTATGCGGGCGGTCAAGCTGACAAACTGTTTTTT
TRBJ2-1 NA TRBV6-6 NA CASTDRRNNEQFF TGTGCCAGTACGGACAGAAGAAACAATGAGCAGTTCTTC
TRBJ1-1 NA TRBV6-5 NA CASSYGPVREAFF TGTGCCAGCAGTTACGGGCCCGTCCGGGAAGCTTTCTTT
TRBJ2-7 NA TRBV7-9 NA CASSSTRGPGQYF TGTGCCAGCAGTTCTACCCGGGGTCCCGGGCAGTACTTC
TRBJ2-2 NA TRBV25-1 NA CASRPTQGYGELFF TGTGCCAGCAGGCCCACACAGGGTTACGGGGAGCTGTTTTTT
TRBJ1-1 few TRBV7-2 NA CASSPQGFAFF TGTGCCAGCAGCCCACAGGGTTTTGCTTTCTTT
TRBJ1-3 NA TRBV27 NA CATWPHSGNTIYF TGTGCCACCTGGCCCCACTCTGGAAACACCATATATTTT
TRBJ2-2 NA TRBV11-3 NA CASSLRGFNSTNTGELFF TGTGCCAGCAGCTTAAGGGGGTTTAATTCAACGAACACCGGGGAGCTGTTTTTT
TRBJ2-7 NA TRBV5-6 NA CASSLEWQGRPHYEQYF TGTGCCAGCAGCTTGGAGTGGCAGGGGCGCCCCCACTACGAGCAGTACTTC
TRBJ1-6 NA TRBV4-2 NA CASSQEGGNSPLHF TGTGCCAGCAGCCAAGAGGGAGGGAATTCACCCCTCCACTTT